This T cell receptor beta chain was identified in a study of cytomegalovirus exposure and HLA in healthy donors (TCRdb year 2017). Study-level background: An earlier analysis of roughly 630 of the donors reported 250 to 350 Gb of sequence data and more than 90 million unique TCR beta sequences from 190 million or so T cells. An earlier analysis of around 580 of the donors used high-throughput TCR beta sequencing to judge whether each TCR beta V gene segment behaved as functional or pseudogenic. Genome-wide SNP genotypes for about 65% of the roughly 670 donors were used in a later genetic analysis, which treated that subset as a discovery cohort. Several DR-DQ haplotypes were handled as single units for association and clustering because linkage in the cohort was strong. In addition to the first cohort of hundreds of subjects, a separate validation cohort of approximately 110 different subjects was used. Rather than using new phenotypic data, the later analysis identified candidate immune exposures from TCR beta sequences and from how often those sequences occurred across donors. Class I and class II HLA loci were covered by the typing at four-digit resolution. Alongside the repertoire data, information on donor age, sex, ethnicity and CMV serostatus was compiled. To study patterns of TCR occurrence, a later analysis re-analyzed previously published TCR beta repertoires from several hundred donors and added high-resolution HLA genotyping. Among 398 genotyped donors of the cohort, an average of around 250,000 unique TCR beta nucleotide sequences was sequenced per donor, of which 15% to 20% were non-productive. Typing coverage varied by locus: roughly 620-630 donors for A, B, C, DRB1 and DQB1; approximately 520 for DQA1; about 590 for DPA1; 450 to 480 for DPB1. High-throughput TCR immunosequencing, statistical association of individual TCRs with disease status, and machine learning were combined to predict cytomegalovirus infection status. The study profiled the T cell repertoires of 550 to 700 subjects by immunosequencing and related them to cytomegalovirus serostatus. Of the roughly 400 genotyped donors, 81% fell in the genetic ancestry cluster associated with self-reported Caucasian donors. All discovery cohort repertoires had been generated using a single sequencing platform. The study was designed to test whether signatures of past pathogen exposure could be identified by cataloging public T cell receptors. Roughly 300 gigabases of sequencing data and 70 million to 100 million unique TCR sequences were included in an early release covering several hundred HLA-typed donors.

The cohort was made up of several hundred healthy bone marrow donors. At the time of sampling, every cohort member was nominally healthy, though immune exposures that went unrecorded were likely present. The donor was CMV seronegative and belonged to the group of 350 or so seronegative cohort members. Each donor provided a peripheral blood sample, and peripheral blood mononuclear cells were used for TCR beta sequencing. Genomic DNA extraction from the blood cell samples was performed with the Qiagen DNeasy Blood Extraction Kit. The method was the immunoSEQ multiplex PCR assay. The multiplex PCR relied on a mix of 60 forward primers for TCR Vbeta segments and 13 reverse primers for TCR Jbeta segments. Amplification of the CDR3 region of rearranged TCR beta genes was performed with a multiplex PCR assay on genomic DNA. The Illumina HiSeq System was used to sequence the amplified TCR beta libraries as 87-base-pair reads. In the original analysis: In a later analysis, 70 million to 95 million unique TCR beta chains were counted across the 690 or so repertoires, and roughly 11 million of these chains were shared by at least two donors. Raw reads were error-corrected and collapsed into unique sequences by a nearest-neighbor algorithm in which closely related sequences were merged to remove PCR and sequencing errors. To assign V, D and J gene segments, CDR3 sequences were aligned to IMGT reference sequences. For a sequence to be retained, a match of at least six nucleotides was required to both a V gene segment and a J gene segment. A rearrangement counted as productive if the CDR3 had no stop codons and remained in frame with V and J, and every other rearrangement counted as non-productive. CDR3 was defined by IMGT convention, running from the second conserved V-encoded cysteine to the conserved J-encoded phenylalanine. The earlier analysis of more than 450 of the donors excluded sequences that lacked an unambiguous match to a single V gene segment. In an earlier analysis of approximately 500 of the donors, a V segment was called functional when productive rearrangements were above 56.7%, and segregating when the standard deviation between donors exceeded 5%. To diagnose cytomegalovirus status from the catalog of TCR beta chain sequences, a statistical classification framework was built. V and J gene assignment, in a later analysis, came from comparing TCR nucleotide sequences with IMGT/GENE-DB human TR gene sequences. Using the TCRdist pipeline, a later analysis assigned CDR3 sequences along with most-parsimonious VDJ recombination scenarios. In a later analysis, each TCR beta chain was defined by its CDR3 amino acid sequence together with its V-gene family, and reads lacking a unique V-gene family were excluded. To address suspected cross-contamination and a sequencing artifact, a later analysis removed 592 highly shared, low-generation-probability nucleotide sequences. For each public chain, a later analysis derived a clonal expansion index from normalized ranks of inferred template counts within each repertoire. In a later analysis, generation probabilities were computed with a VDJ recombination model fitted to out-of-frame rearrangements, and the resulting probabilities were checked against IGoR. A later analysis scored TCR-TCR, TCR-HLA and TCR-CMV co-occurrence with hypergeometric tests, applying a repertoire-size bias correction to TCR pairs. In a later analysis, false discovery rates were estimated by permuting HLA or CMV assignments 20 times. In a later analysis, co-occurring TCRs were grouped using DBSCAN, and TCRdist sequence similarity was added for clustering within HLA-allele-positive subsets. Repertoires with fewer than 30,000 or more than 120,000 public chains were left out of co-occurrence clustering, as were about 5 repertoires with anomalous nucleotide sharing. As stored in TCRdb, this immuneACCESS dataset retains in-frame rearrangements with V and J assigned. A fraction of the clones does not appear; measured against another copy, unresolved V genes explain less than half of the discrepancy, and the remainder lacks a known reason. Clone size and the V and J calls come from that table; the DNA yielded D and trimming. This sample lists 110,000 or so clones; just under 80% were detected once. Of the sample, roughly 1.2% is held by the ten largest clones.

Results and caveats for the whole study, not just this receptor: Immune exposure information for the cohort was limited to CMV serostatus. The study gave a list of under 200 TCR beta chains associated with cytomegalovirus. Correlated functional status among segregating V segments might be attributable to linkage disequilibrium, but an unknown experimental factor could not be ruled out. When HLA alleles, especially DR and DQ, strongly co-occurred, attributing TCR associations to individual alleles was difficult. A further reported finding was that TCR beta sequences accurately predicted the HLA-A and HLA-B alleles for most subjects in the first cohort. Most CMV-associated TCR beta chains appeared to be HLA-restricted in a later analysis, and the HLA associations seemed to be driven largely by CMV exposure. Because the 87-base-pair reads could not distinguish some IMGT-functional V segments, including TRBV6-2 and TRBV6-3, those segments were excluded. This cohort had only TCR beta chains sequenced, and the lack of alpha or paired-chain data limited which features could be detected. According to a later analysis, parvovirus B19, influenza, CMV and Epstein-Barr virus appeared linked to several top co-occurrence clusters. Three of the identified cytomegalovirus-associated TCR beta chains were confirmed in vitro to be specific for cytomegalovirus antigens. The authors suggested that the approach could potentially be generalized to other disease states and immunological phenotypes. Because HLA typing was missing for some donors at each locus, association tests included only the typed subset. In a later analysis, 15,000 to 20,000 TCR beta sequences were associated with specific HLA alleles at a false discovery rate of 0.05. The earlier analysis of approximately 560 of the donors excluded around 17 rarely observed V segments, including chromosome 9 orphons, because counts were too low. According to a later analysis, TCR association rates differed among HLA loci, with DRB1 alleles showing the most associated TCRs and HLA-C alleles showing the fewest. In a later analysis, HLA-associated TCR beta chains were found to be more clonally expanded and to have lower generation probabilities than equally common non-associated chains. Compared with the roughly 670-donor mean, donors in an Asian-associated ancestry cluster had fewer N-insertions in productive TCRs, according to a later genetic analysis. In an earlier analysis of some 500 of the donors, most TCR beta V segments appeared in productive rearrangements about 90% or about 30% of the time, broadly matching IMGT annotations. A cluster of highly shared sequence variants was judged likely to be a technical artifact of the sequencing pipeline. An association between a missense DCLRE1C variant and V-gene and J-gene trimming of TCR beta chains was found in a later genetic analysis and replicated in an independent cohort. Cytomegalovirus status was reported to be diagnosed by the classifier with high specificity and sensitivity in both the original and validation cohorts. Presence/absence analyses assumed roughly uniform sequencing depth across donors, an assumption that may not hold. Most TCR sequences were seen in very few donors, while some public TCRs were found in many individuals.

The germline V gene encodes CDR1 KGHSH and CDR2 LQKENI. The CDR3 measures 13 amino acids from cysteine to phenylalanine. This entry keeps only the CDR3 DNA: 39 bases, framed from base 1. V was cut back by 2 bases and J by 6 bases, leaving a gap of 11 bases between them. Worth noting for this clone: Its antigen target is currently unknown. No per-base quality is available; no much larger clone lies one base away.

The TCR comes from a man aged 25 to 40 in good health and CMV-seronegative. The specimen sequenced was PBMCs. Recombination connected TRBV18 to TRBJ2-7; the D gene assignment is ambiguous. The nucleotides read TGTGCCAGCTCACCATCTGACACTCGCGAGCAGTACTTC. Its amino acids are CASSPSDTREQYF. Extended through the reference TRBV18 and TRBJ2-7 proteins, this CDR3 yields the full variable domain: NAGVMQNPRHLVRRRGQEARLRCSPMKGHSHVYWYRQLPEEGLKFMVYLQKENIIDESGMPKERFSAEFPKEGPSILRIQQVVRGDSAAYFCASSPSDTREQYFGPGTRLTVT.